This T cell receptor (beta chain) was sequenced during a study of blood T cells in healthy people across ages. Study findings and constraints: It was the long-lived donors that had more naive CD4+ cells and higher diversity than aged donors.

A note on this clonotype: Its antigen remains unknown.

The CDR3 contains 13 residues. With 3 bases removed from V and 3 bases from J, the gap between germline ends came to 9 bases. Germline CDR1 and CDR2: MNHEY and SMNVEV (reference sequence). The authors ran a second PCR of roughly 6 to 11 cycles using a sample-barcoded 5' primer and a J-beta primer mix. CDR3-containing paired-end reads numbered at least 2.5 million in each sample. TCRdb re-called the 5' RACE reads through MiXCR, storing one row per CDR3 protein. This sample has approximately 880,000 distinct CDR3 sequences; 45% to 50% occur once, and the top ten carry around 15%. Each donor was a healthy Caucasian individual from Russia, aged roughly 6 to 95.

The material sequenced was blood. This chain uses TRBV27 with TRBJ2-7, with D tentatively TRBD1 (5 bases). The receptor was isolated from a man between 25 and 39 years old in good health. The CDR3 DNA reads TGTGCCAGCAGTTTCCAAGACAGCTACGAGCAGTACTTC. It is translated as CASSFQDSYEQYF.